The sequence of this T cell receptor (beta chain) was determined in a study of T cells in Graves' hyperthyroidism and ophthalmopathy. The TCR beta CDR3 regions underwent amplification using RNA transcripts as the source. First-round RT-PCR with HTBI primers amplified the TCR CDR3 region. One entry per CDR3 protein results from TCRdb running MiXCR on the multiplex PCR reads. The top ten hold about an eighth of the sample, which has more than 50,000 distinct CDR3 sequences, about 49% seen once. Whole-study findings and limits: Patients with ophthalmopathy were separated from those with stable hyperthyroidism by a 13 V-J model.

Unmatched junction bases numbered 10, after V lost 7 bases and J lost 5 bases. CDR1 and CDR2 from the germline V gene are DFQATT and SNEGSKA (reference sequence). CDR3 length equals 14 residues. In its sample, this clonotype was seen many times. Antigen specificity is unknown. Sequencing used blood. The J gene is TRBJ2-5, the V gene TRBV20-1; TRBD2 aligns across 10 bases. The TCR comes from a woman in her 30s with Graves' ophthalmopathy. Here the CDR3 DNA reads TGCAGTGTGTCTAGCGGGAGTTTGGCGGAGACCCAGTACTTC. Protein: CSVSSGSLAETQYF.